This TCR beta chain was documented in a study of molecular identifiers for immune sequencing clone quantification. Sorting isolated naive CD8 T cells as CD8+CD4-CCR7+CD45RA+ events. TCRdb used MiXCR to reprocess the PCR reads, holding one entry per CDR3 protein. This table has over 550,000 distinct CDR3 sequences, roughly 27% appearing once. This clonotype was sampled from a human donor in good health. Some libraries in this study had Jurkat cell RNA spiked in. Sequences were obtained from naive CD8+ T cells from blood, with Jurkat cell RNA spiked in. Subset denoted: FACS-sorted CD8+CD4-CCR7+CD45RA+ naive T cells.

The CDR3 DNA sequence: TGCGCCAGCAGCCAAGTACTAGCGGGGGCTGGGGCCAACGTCCTGACTTTC. Protein product: CASSQVLAGAGANVLTF. The chain combines TRBV4-3 with TRBJ2-6; 11 nucleotides agree with TRBD2. Trimming removed 1 base from V and 2 bases from J; junction bases left unmatched: 1. Looked up from germline, CDR1 is LGHNA and CDR2 is YSLEER. The CDR3 has 17 residues.